This T cell receptor beta chain was recovered during a study of blood T cell repertoires in COVID-19. A note on this clone: A junction end diverges from the germline sequence, so it may reflect a read error.

The CDR3 has 15 amino acids. CDR1 SSHAT and CDR2 FNYEAQ come from the germline V gene (reference sequence). TCRdb's copy holds only in-frame clones and misses some; the assay was immunoSEQ multiplex PCR. The sample shows some 220,000 clones, 65% to 90% of them seen only once. This clonotype was obtained from a woman in her seventies with COVID-19, enrolled during active disease. What was sequenced was peripheral blood. The V gene is TRBV7-7, the J gene TRBJ2-5, with TRBD2 matching over 7 bases. CDR3 nucleotides: TGTGCTAGCAGCTTAGGAATAGCGGGTGTGGAGACCCAGTACTTC. This encodes CASSLGIAGVETQYF.